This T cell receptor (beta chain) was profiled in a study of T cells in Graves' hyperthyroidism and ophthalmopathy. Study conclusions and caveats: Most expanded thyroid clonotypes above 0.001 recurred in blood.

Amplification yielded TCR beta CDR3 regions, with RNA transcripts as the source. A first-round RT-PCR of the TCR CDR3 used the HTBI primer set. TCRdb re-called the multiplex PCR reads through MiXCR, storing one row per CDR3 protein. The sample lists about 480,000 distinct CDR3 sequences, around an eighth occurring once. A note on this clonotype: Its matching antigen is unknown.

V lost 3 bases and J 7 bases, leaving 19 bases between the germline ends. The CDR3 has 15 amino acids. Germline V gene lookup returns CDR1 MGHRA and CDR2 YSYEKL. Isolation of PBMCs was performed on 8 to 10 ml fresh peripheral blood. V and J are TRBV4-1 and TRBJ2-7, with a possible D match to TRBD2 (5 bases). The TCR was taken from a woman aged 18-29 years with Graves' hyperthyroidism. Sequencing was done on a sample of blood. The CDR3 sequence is CASSHPSAGAREQYF. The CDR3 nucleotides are TGCGCCAGCAGCCACCCTTCGGCGGGCGCGAGGGAGCAGTACTTC.